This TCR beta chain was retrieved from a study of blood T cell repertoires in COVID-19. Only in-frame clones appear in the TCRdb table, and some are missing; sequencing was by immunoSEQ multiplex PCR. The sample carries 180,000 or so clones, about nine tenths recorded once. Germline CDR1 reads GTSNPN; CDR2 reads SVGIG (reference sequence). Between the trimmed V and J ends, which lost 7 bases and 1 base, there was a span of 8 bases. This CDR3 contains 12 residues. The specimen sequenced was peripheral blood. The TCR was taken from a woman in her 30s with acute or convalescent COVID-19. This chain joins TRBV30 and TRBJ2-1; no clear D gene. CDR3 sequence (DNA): TGTGCCTCAACCCGGTCCTACAATGAGCAGTTCTTC. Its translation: CASTRSYNEQFF.